Below are 18 T cell receptor beta chains sequenced from a single sample in a study of blood T cell repertoires in COVID-19 (dated by TCRdb to about 2020). The library was produced with the immunoSEQ multiplex PCR assay. TCRdb provides this immuneACCESS table in a form limited to in-frame rearrangements. Some clones are lacking; in checked studies, under half of them reflect an unresolved V gene, and why the rest are absent is not known. The sample data list fewer than 500,000 clones, and roughly 89% of these were observed just once. Roughly 0.76% of the sample comes from the top ten. Material for sequencing was peripheral blood. The source is a man between 18 and 35 years old with COVID-19, enrolled during active disease.

A word on this clone: The sample contains more than one DNA sequence encoding this CDR3. The chain joins TRBV18 to TRBJ2-2, with 8 bases aligning to TRBD1. The germline gives CDR1 KGHSH, CDR2 LQKENI. The CDR3 length is 15 residues. Trimming removed 4 bases from V and 1 base from J; junction bases left unmatched: 2. CDR3 bases: TGTGCCAGCTCACAAGGACAGGGGAACACCGGGGAGCTGTTTTTT. It specifies CASSQGQGNTGELFF.

The chain couples TRBV10-1 to TRBJ2-7; tentatively, D is TRBD1 (6 bases). Per germline, CDR1 WNHNN and CDR2 SYGVQD (reference sequence). V lost 1 base, J lost 5 bases, and 15 bases lay in between. The CDR3 contains 15 residues. The CDR3 sequence is CASSEWSTGFNEQYF. The CDR3, as DNA: TGCGCCAGCAGTGAGTGGTCAACAGGGTTTAACGAGCAGTACTTC.

CDR3 DNA: TGTGCCAGCAGGTTACTAGCGGGAGACCGCAACGGGGAGCAGTACTTC. Encoded protein: CASRLLAGDRNGEQYF. V is TRBV27 and J is TRBJ2-7, with 11 bases lining up with TRBD2. The CDR3 totals 16 residues. Germline V gene lookup returns CDR1 MNHEY and CDR2 SMNVEV (reference sequence). Trimming at V came to 6 bases and at J to 7 bases, leaving 14 bases not matched to a gene.

CDR3 bases: TGTGCCAGCAGTGGACTAGCGGGGGGGCCTCGGGAGCAGTTCTTC. Encoded protein: CASSGLAGGPREQFF. The V call is TRBV2, the J call TRBJ2-1; 14 nucleotides agree with TRBD2. The trim removed 4 bases at V and 10 bases at J, leaving 6 bases unmatched. There are 15 residues in the CDR3. Germline assignment: CDR1 SNHLY and CDR2 FYNNEI.

Comment on this clone: This same CDR3 is encoded by further DNA sequences in the sample. The chain uses TRBV7-9 and TRBJ1-6; D remains unclear. Germline CDR1 and CDR2: SEHNR and FQNEAQ (reference sequence). Trimming stripped 2 bases from V and 1 base from J, with 3 bases between. The CDR3 is made up of 14 amino acids. This CDR3 is CASSLSSYNSPLHF. The CDR3 region has the DNA TGTGCCAGCAGCTTATCGTCCTATAATTCACCCCTCCACTTT.

V usage is TRBV12-3 or TRBV12-4 and J usage is TRBJ2-1; unclear D gene. Trimming pared 6 bases from V and 7 bases from J, leaving 10 bases between. This CDR3 contains 12 residues. The CDR3 is CASRQNRNEQFF. The CDR3 DNA reads as TGTGCCAGCAGACAAAACAGAAATGAGCAGTTCTTC.

The rearrangement links TRBV5-1 to TRBJ1-6; D call uncertain. Trimming cost V 5 bases and J 7 bases, with 16 bases left between them. The CDR3 totals 15 residues. Germline V gene data show CDR1 as SGHRS and CDR2 as YFSETQ. Here the CDR3 reads CASSPHSIENSPLHF. CDR3 bases: TGCGCCAGCAGTCCCCATTCGATTGAGAATTCACCCCTCCACTTT.

A single count supports this clone. J is TRBJ2-3 and V is TRBV11-2, with 8 bases lining up with TRBD1. The CDR3 runs 14 residues. CDR1 SGHAT and CDR2 FQNNGV come from the germline V gene. V shed 5 bases, J shed 4 bases, and the junction held 5 bases outside the gene matches. CDR3 nucleotide sequence: TGTGCCAGCAGCCTTCGGACAGGGCCAGATACGCAGTATTTT. Translated, it gives CASSLRTGPDTQYF.

Only a few counts were recorded for this clone. Within the sample, other DNA sequences also encode this same CDR3. This chain links TRBV3-1 (or the pseudogene TRBV3-2) with TRBJ2-7; TRBD2 is a possible D gene (6 bases). CDR1 and CDR2 from the germline V gene are LGHDT and YNNKEL (reference sequence). The CDR3 is 12 amino acids. With 0 bases removed from V and 6 bases from J, the gap between germline ends came to 6 bases. In DNA, the CDR3 is TGTGCCAGCAGCCAAGAGGGAGGCGAGCAGTACTTC. Residues: CASSQEGGEQYF.

This clone was seen just once. V gene TRBV2 combines with J gene TRBJ1-2; weak D call: TRBD1 (6 bases). Trimming shortened V by 6 bases and J by 8 bases, and 16 bases separated the two germline ends. The germline gives CDR1 SNHLY, CDR2 FYNNEI. This CDR3 comprises 13 residues. DNA of the CDR3: TGTGCCAGCAGCCGGCTTGGGGGGGGCGGCTACACCTTC. Protein: CASSRLGGGGYTF.

CDR3 in amino acids: CASGLVYGTGNTEAFF. CDR3 coding DNA: TGTGCTAGTGGTTTGGTATACGGGACAGGGAACACTGAAGCTTTCTTT. The rearrangement joins TRBV12-5 to TRBJ1-1; 8 bases agree with TRBD1. This CDR3 spans 16 amino acids. J was trimmed by 1 base and V by 0 bases; bases with no gene match: 4. Germline CDR1 and CDR2: LGHNT and FRNRAP.

This sequence joins TRBV11-3 and TRBJ2-5; 7 nucleotides line up with TRBD2. The CDR3 runs to 15 residues. Germline CDR1 reads SGHNT; CDR2 reads YENEEA. The V segment lost 0 bases and the J segment 5 bases; nucleotides outside the gene matches: 6. The CDR3 here is CASSLDRTSWETQYF. The CDR3 DNA is TGTGCCAGCAGCTTAGATCGGACTAGTTGGGAGACCCAGTACTTC. The full variable domain, rest sourced from reference TRBV11-3 and TRBJ2-5, is EAGVVQSPRYKIIEKKQPVAFWCNPISGHNTLYWYLQNLGQGPELLIRYENEEAVDDSQLPKDRFSAERLKGVDSTLKIQPAELGDSAVYLCASSLDRTSWETQYFGPGTRLLVL.

The J gene is TRBJ2-3, the V gene TRBV15, with 7 bases that match TRBD2. Germline loops: CDR1 LNHNV, CDR2 YYDKDF (reference sequence). After removal of 0 bases from V and 4 bases from J, the junction contained 4 bases not matched to a gene. This CDR3 spans 15 amino acids. The CDR3 spells CATSRDTSEPDTQYF. CDR3 DNA: TGTGCCACCAGCAGAGACACTAGCGAACCAGATACGCAGTATTTT.

The rearrangement uses TRBV3-1 (or the pseudogene TRBV3-2) and TRBJ2-3; 11 bases align to TRBD2. Per germline, CDR1 LGHDT and CDR2 YNNKEL (reference sequence). The length of the CDR3 is 15 residues. Germline trimming cut 2 bases from V and 6 bases from J; bases unmatched to any gene: 4. CDR3 bases: TGTGCCAGCAGCCAAACTAGCGGGAGCCCCGATACGCAGTATTTT. This sequence encodes CASSQTSGSPDTQYF.

This clone was recorded once. The sample contains more than one DNA sequence encoding this CDR3. The rearrangement joins TRBV19 to TRBJ1-5, with D tentatively TRBD1 (6 bases). The germline V gene has CDR1 LNHDA and CDR2 SQIVND (reference sequence). The ends were cut back, 1 base at V and 5 bases at J, with 9 bases in the middle. The CDR3 extends over 14 amino acids. This CDR3 is CASSIGQGYQPQHF. The CDR3 DNA reads TGTGCCAGTAGTATAGGTCAGGGGTATCAGCCCCAGCATTTT.

The chain has TRBV5-4 and TRBJ2-6; 8 bases align to TRBD1. The germline V gene has CDR1 SGHNT and CDR2 YYREEE (reference sequence). The CDR3 totals 17 residues. With V trimmed by 4 bases and J by 0 bases, 6 bases remained unmatched. CDR3 protein: CASSPQGAYSGANVLTF. The CDR3 DNA reads as TGTGCCAGCAGCCCTCAGGGGGCGTACTCTGGGGCCAACGTCCTGACTTTC.

The chain recombines TRBV27 with TRBJ2-1; weak D call: TRBD1 (5 bases). The CDR3 contains 13 residues. Germline V gene data show CDR1 as MNHEY and CDR2 as SMNVEV (reference sequence). Deletions cut 3 bases from V and 6 bases from J, with 9 bases between. The CDR3 spells CASSLTVINEQFF. CDR3 nucleotide sequence: TGTGCCAGCAGTTTGACAGTTATCAATGAGCAGTTCTTC.

V and J are TRBV7-9 and TRBJ1-6, with 7 bases that match TRBD1. The trim removed 6 bases at V and 6 bases at J, leaving 8 bases unmatched. Germline V gene data show CDR1 as SEHNR and CDR2 as FQNEAQ (reference sequence). The CDR3 covers 15 residues. The CDR3 coding sequence is TGTGCCAGCAGACTACTTGGGACAGCTAATTCACCCCTCCACTTT. Translation: CASRLLGTANSPLHF.